Only a few counts were recorded for the clone carrying this T cell receptor beta chain. These data belong to a study of blood T cell repertoires in COVID-19. For the study at large: T cells, B-cell-depleted T cells, or PBMCs provided the cDNA or gDNA that served as material.

The assay was immunoSEQ multiplex PCR, and TCRdb's table has in-frame clones only and misses some. Among around 68,000 clones listed, roughly 77% were seen once. Germline loops: CDR1 SGHVS, CDR2 FNYEAQ. There are 11 residues in the CDR3. V was clipped by 4 bases and J by 9 bases, with 7 bases between them. This chain links TRBV7-6 with TRBJ2-1; a weak D match, TRBD2 (5 bases). The sample consisted of peripheral blood. The clonotype was recovered from a human donor in a cohort sampled during active COVID-19. This chain's CDR3 is CASSSEGEQFF. The CDR3 DNA reads as TGTGCCAGCAGCTCCGAGGGTGAGCAGTTCTTC.